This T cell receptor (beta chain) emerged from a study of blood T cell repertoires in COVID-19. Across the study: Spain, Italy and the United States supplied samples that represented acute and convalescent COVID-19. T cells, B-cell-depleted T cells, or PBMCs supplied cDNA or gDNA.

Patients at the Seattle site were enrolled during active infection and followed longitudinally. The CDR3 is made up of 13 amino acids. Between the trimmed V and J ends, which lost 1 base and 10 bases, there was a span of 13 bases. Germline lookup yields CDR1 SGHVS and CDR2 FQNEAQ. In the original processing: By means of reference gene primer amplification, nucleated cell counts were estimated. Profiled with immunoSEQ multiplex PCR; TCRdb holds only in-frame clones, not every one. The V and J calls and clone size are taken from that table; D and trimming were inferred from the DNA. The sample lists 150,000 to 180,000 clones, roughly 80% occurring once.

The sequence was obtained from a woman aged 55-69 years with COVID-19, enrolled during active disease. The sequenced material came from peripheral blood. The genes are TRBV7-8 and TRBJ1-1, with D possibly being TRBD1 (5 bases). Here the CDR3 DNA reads TGTGCCAGCAGCTTAGGGAGGGGAGGACGAGCTTTCTTT. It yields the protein CASSLGRGGRAFF. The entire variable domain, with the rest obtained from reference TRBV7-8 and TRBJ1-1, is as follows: GAGVSQSPRYKVAKRGQDVALRCDPISGHVSLFWYQQALGQGPEFLTYFQNEAQLDKSGLPSDRFFAERPEGSVSTLKIQRTQQEDSAVYLCASSLGRGGRAFFGQGTRLTVV.